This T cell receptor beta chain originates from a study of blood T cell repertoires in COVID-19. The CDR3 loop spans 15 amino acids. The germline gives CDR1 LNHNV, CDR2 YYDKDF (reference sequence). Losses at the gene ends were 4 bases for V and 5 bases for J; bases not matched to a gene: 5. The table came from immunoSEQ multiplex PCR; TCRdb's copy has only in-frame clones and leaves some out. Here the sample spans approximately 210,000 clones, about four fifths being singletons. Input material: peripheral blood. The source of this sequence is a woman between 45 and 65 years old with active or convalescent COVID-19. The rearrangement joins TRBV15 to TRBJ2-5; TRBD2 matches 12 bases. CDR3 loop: CATSTRTSGAETQYF. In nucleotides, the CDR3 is TGTGCCACCAGCACACGGACTAGCGGGGCTGAGACCCAGTACTTC.